These T cell receptor beta chains were read from a single sample in a study of control samples from healthy donors and cancer patients. Repertoires were generated with immunoSEQ multiplex PCR, while TCRdb's copy carries only in-frame clones and drops some. The profile shows about 160,000 clones, roughly 90% of them singletons. Sequenced: blood. The receptors were sampled from a woman younger than 45 in good health. The CDR3 runs from the conserved cysteine through the conserved F or W. D genes are given only for firm matches. The size entry is marked missing in some rows and otherwise reads once, few, many or a size class.

d_call,v_call,clone_size,j_call,cdr3_aa,cdr3_nt
NA,TRBV7-2,NA,TRBJ2-1,CASSSPVFYEQFF,TGTGCCAGCAGCTCCCCCGTCTTCTATGAGCAGTTCTTC
NA,TRBV24-1,NA,TRBJ2-1,CATSDRRPDSSYNEQFF,TGTGCCACCAGTGACAGGAGGCCGGACTCCTCCTACAATGAGCAGTTCTTC
TRBD1,TRBV28,NA,TRBJ2-2,CASSFSLGPVGQGEGGELFF,TGTGCCAGCAGTTTTAGTTTGGGCCCAGTCGGGCAGGGGGAAGGCGGGGAGCTGTTTTTT
NA,TRBV19,NA,TRBJ1-1,CASTTGGFTEAFF,TGTGCCAGTACCACCGGGGGCTTCACTGAAGCTTTCTTT
TRBD1,TRBV6-6,NA,TRBJ1-1,CASTGTGEVHTEAFF,TGTGCCAGCACCGGGACAGGGGAGGTTCACACTGAAGCTTTCTTT
TRBD1,TRBV4-1,NA,TRBJ2-5,CASSDAGTVLQETQYF,TGCGCCAGCAGCGACGCCGGGACAGTGCTTCAAGAGACCCAGTACTTC
NA,TRBV7-2,NA,TRBJ2-5,CASSRRVFEETQYF,TGTGCCAGCAGCCGGAGGGTGTTTGAGGAGACCCAGTACTTC
NA,TRBV12-2,NA,TRBJ1-5,CASRLRQNSNQPQHF,TGTGCAAGTCGCTTACGGCAGAATAGCAATCAGCCCCAGCATTTT
TRBD1,TRBV16,NA,TRBJ1-4,CASSQSTGFNEKLFF,TGTGCCAGCAGCCAATCGACAGGGTTCAATGAAAAACTGTTTTTT
NA,TRBV3-1/TRBV3-2,NA,TRBJ1-2,CASSPTSGQGVYGYTF,TGTGCCAGCAGCCCCACCTCGGGACAAGGAGTATATGGCTACACCTTC
NA,TRBV19,NA,TRBJ1-2,CASSIGGRTNYGYTF,TGTGCCAGTAGTATAGGCGGCAGGACTAACTATGGCTACACCTTC
TRBD2,TRBV10-3,NA,TRBJ2-3,CAIGSGRASATITDTQYF,TGTGCCATTGGTAGCGGGAGGGCCTCGGCCACAATCACAGATACGCAGTATTTT
TRBD1,TRBV5-4,once,TRBJ2-3,CASSEDRPRGTQYF,TGTGCCAGCAGCGAGGACAGGCCACGAGGTACGCAGTATTTT
TRBD1,TRBV27,NA,TRBJ2-3,CASKGGSRLLTDTQYF,TGTGCCAGCAAAGGGGGCAGTCGTCTCTTGACAGATACGCAGTATTTT
NA,TRBV6-2/TRBV6-3,NA,TRBJ2-2,CASSPLGYWENTGELFF,TGTGCCAGCAGCCCTTTAGGGTATTGGGAGAACACCGGGGAGCTGTTTTTT
TRBD1,TRBV3-1/TRBV3-2,NA,TRBJ2-7,CASGTGGTYEQYF,TGTGCCAGCGGGACAGGGGGAACCTACGAGCAGTACTTC
NA,TRBV6-5,NA,TRBJ1-1,CASRIQGVFDTEAFF,TGTGCCAGCAGGATCCAAGGGGTTTTCGACACTGAAGCTTTCTTT
NA,TRBV7-9,NA,TRBJ1-1,CASILGYTHTEAFF,TGTGCCAGCATCCTAGGATACACGCACACTGAAGCTTTCTTT
NA,TRBV7-9,NA,TRBJ1-5,CASSLDGDNQPQHF,TGTGCCAGCAGCTTAGACGGAGATAATCAGCCCCAGCATTTT
NA,TRBV19,once,TRBJ1-1,CASSIGGGGNTEAFF,TGTGCCAGTAGTATAGGTGGAGGGGGGAACACTGAAGCTTTCTTT
NA,TRBV2,NA,TRBJ2-2,CARLTNTGELFF,TGTGCCAGATTAACGAACACCGGGGAGCTGTTTTTT
NA,TRBV5-1,NA,TRBJ2-3,CASSLEPRDTQYF,TGCGCCAGCAGCCTAGAACCCAGGGATACGCAGTATTTT